The sequence of this T cell receptor beta chain was determined in a study of vaccination and CD4 T cells after COVID-19. As for the study in general: Investigators drew the post-COVID samples a median roughly 96 days after diagnosis, with a range of 35 to 161. Stimulation of cells relied on overlapping spike peptides derived from SARS-CoV-2, HCoV-NL63, HCoV-OC43 and HCoV-229E. Regarding the study as a whole: From a median of roughly 21 to 38, SARS-CoV-2-reactive clonotypes increased, though not significantly.

CDR3 size: 13 residues. V dropped 0 bases and J dropped 5 bases, with 7 bases sitting between them. CDR1 and CDR2 from the germline V gene are SGHDN and FVKESK. On this clonotype itself: Its antigen is currently unknown.

Regarding treatment: roughly 11-day PBMC culture with coronavirus spike peptide pools or control peptides (ViraFEST assay). CD4+ T cells that had been cultured provided DNA sequenced with the Oncomine TCR Beta short-read assay. TCRdb called the PCR reads again in MiXCR, with one record for every CDR3 protein. The sample lists 18,000 or so distinct CDR3 sequences, 55% to 60% occurring once. The TCR was taken from a human donor who had recovered from COVID-19. The V gene is TRBV14, the J gene TRBJ2-5; no reliable D call. Sequencing was done on a sample of CD4+ T cells from blood, cultured in vitro. CDR3 in amino acids: CASSQDHSETQYF. DNA for the CDR3: TGTGCCAGCAGCCAAGATCACTCGGAGACCCAGTACTTC.